The 2 T cell receptor beta chains below were found in one sample sequenced in a study of shared clonotypes between healthy human individuals. Using immunoSEQ multiplex PCR, the repertoire was profiled, and TCRdb retains in-frame clones only, with some absent. This sample has approximately 710,000 clones, with 90% found just once. The sequencing input was memory CD8+ T cells from PBMCs. Sample subset: CD45RO+ cells pooled with CCR7-negative TemRA cells. The origin of the receptors is a man in his late teens or twenties in good health. Some clones in this sample may be carry-over from other donors' samples.

This clone appeared once. In the same sample, other DNA sequences code for this CDR3. This chain uses TRBV7-9 with TRBJ2-7; D ambiguous. V was cut by 3 bases and J by 1 base, with 4 bases left in between. Looked up from germline, CDR1 is SEHNR and CDR2 is FQNEAQ (reference sequence). The length of the CDR3 is 12 residues. The CDR3 loop reads CASSFGSYEQYF. DNA for the CDR3: TGTGCCAGCAGCTTCGGATCCTACGAGCAGTACTTC.

V and J are TRBV27 and TRBJ2-7; unclear D gene. This CDR3 has 13 amino acids. Trimming shortened V by 6 bases and J by 2 bases, and 11 bases separated the two germline ends. CDR1 and CDR2 from the germline V gene are MNHEY and SMNVEV (reference sequence). The CDR3 reads CASSENGAYEQYF. The CDR3 coding sequence is TGTGCCAGCAGCGAAAATGGAGCCTACGAGCAGTACTTC.